This TCR beta chain came from a study of regulatory T cells in long-lasting Graves disease (dated by TCRdb to about 2021). Regarding the study in general: Antithyroid drugs had been taken for less than 3 months by newly diagnosed Graves' disease patients. A total of around 35 samples were covered by TCR sequencing, comprising some 13 persistent and around 20 newly diagnosed Graves' disease patients. Peripheral blood TCR sequencing and RNA sequencing compared persistent Graves' disease patients with newly diagnosed Graves' disease patients. The study was conducted in China and was registered as a clinical trial. General conclusions and limits of the study: Persistent patients shared more public clonotypes among themselves (around 2,500) than newly diagnosed patients did (over 950). Only peripheral blood was studied, because thyroid tissue, the primary lesion, was inaccessible. Compared with newly diagnosed patients, persistent Graves' disease patients had lower TCR Shannon entropy and fewer highly expanded clones, which suggests clonal expansion. Sequencing and analysis were limited to the TCR beta chain. TRBV28, TRBJ1-2 and TRBJ2-5 were preferentially used in persistent disease, while TRBV20-1 and TRBJ2-1 were favored in newly diagnosed disease. The authors noted that the small sample size was a limitation that may lower accuracy.

This clonotype was counted between two and nine times. Its recognized antigen is unknown. No qualities accompany the bases; no much larger clone lies one base away. Library preparation was by multiplex PCR. Sequencer: Illumina HiSeq 4000. TCR beta libraries were built with iRepertoire HTBI primers and Arm-PCR amplification of CDR3 regions. PCR products were gel purified before sequencing. Regarding the original processing steps: Across samples, some 62 TRBV and 14 TRBJ segments were identified and used for gene usage analysis of CDR3 amino acid clonotypes. Filtered high-quality paired reads were merged into contigs using COPE and FqMerger. Contigs were aligned with BLAST to IMGT TRBV, TRBD and TRBJ reference genes, and CDR3 was defined per IMGT. Any clonotype with a frequency above 0.1% was counted as a highly expanded clone. Shannon entropy was used to measure repertoire diversity, and the Gini coefficient was used to measure V-J evenness. A clonotype was considered public if more than one individual shared it. The public reads were quality trimmed at Q25 with fastp and then assembled into clones with MiXCR by TCRdb, keeping productive beta chains. Identical CDR3 proteins give one entry, which carries the most common genes and DNA. V and J calls and clone size were set by TCRdb, not the authors. Within this sample are more than 400,000 distinct CDR3 sequences, with roughly 17% of them counted one time only. Of the sample, more than 10% falls within the top ten clones.

What this sample's time point label stands for: newly diagnosed GD, antithyroid drugs for less than 3 months. For both TCR sequencing and RNA sequencing, RNA was extracted from PBMCs in TRIzol. The diagnosis of Graves' disease was made according to American Thyroid Association guidelines. The patients came from an endocrinology department in Xi'an, China. From each patient, 7.5 to 9.5 milliliters of peripheral blood was collected into an EDTA anticoagulant tube. Ficoll Paque Plus density gradient separation was used to isolate PBMCs, and no further T cell sorting was performed. An Agilent 2100 Bioanalyzer and agarose gel were used to check RNA quality, while a NanoDrop 2000 measured RNA concentration. From the cysteine up to the phenylalanine, the CDR3 has a length of 17 residues. CDR3 DNA is the only sequence kept; it has 51 bases, read in frame from the first base. Trimming takes 2 bases off V and 2 bases off J; junction bases not matched to a gene: 8. Via the germline V gene, CDR1 is SNHLY and CDR2 FYNNEI.

This same sample was also taken into another study, of T cells in Graves' hyperthyroidism and ophthalmopathy. The second paper states: Stable Graves' hyperthyroidism was defined as the absence of progression to ophthalmopathy over 18 months of follow-up. Hyperthyroidism patients were aged 18 to 65 years and newly diagnosed, with disease duration of less than 2 months. The study excluded patients with uncontrolled infections, other autoimmune diseases, pregnancy or lactation. Diagnoses relied on clinical symptoms, serum thyroxine and TRAb, thyroid ultrasound and orbital computed tomography. For the first round of RT-PCR on the TCR CDR3, the HTBI primer set was used together with the Qiagen OneStep RT-PCR kit. Most expanded thyroid clonotypes (frequency above 0.001) were also detected in blood, a finding suggesting that blood repertoires may reflect thyroid immune responses. A model built on a 13 V-J signature distinguished ophthalmopathy from stable hyperthyroidism, reaching approximately 89% sensitivity and around 81% specificity in cross-validation and 80%/75% in testing. In validation, the model predicted progression to ophthalmopathy a median of roughly 6.1 months before onset, with approximately 71% sensitivity and nearly 75% specificity. TCR V-J signatures able to tell the groups apart were searched for in a discovery cohort of 90 to 100 patients, of whom 43 had Graves' ophthalmopathy and around 58 had stable Graves' hyperthyroidism. An independent validation cohort of about 20 hyperthyroidism patients and about 16 patients who later progressed to ophthalmopathy tested prospective prediction of ophthalmopathy. For training and testing, the 110 or so patients in the discovery cohort were randomly divided in a 7:3 ratio. In about 6 Graves' hyperthyroidism patients, the study also compared T-cell repertoires from thyroid tissue with T-cell repertoires from blood. After blood sampling, hyperthyroidism patients were treated with methimazole at a starting dose of 30 mg daily, and ophthalmopathy patients were treated with high-dose intravenous methylprednisolone. The libraries were constructed in a second round of multiplex PCR and then size-selected and purified. Paired-end sequencing of the libraries was performed with 100 bp reads on an Illumina HiSeq2000. SOAPnuke was used to process the raw data, throwing out any read that contained adapters or uncalled bases, had a mean Phred below 15, or lacked an exact constant-primer or identifier match. COPE v1.2.5 was used to merge the high-quality paired reads, and each unique nucleotide sequence was defined as a clonotype. MiTCR v1.1 was used to align clonotypes to the IMGT TRBV, TRBD and TRBJ reference segments. Only V-J combinations with frequency above 0.0001, covering approximately 99% of repertoires, were analysed. The TCS score was defined as the ratio of F50 (clonal expansion) to E x V (chaos), calculated using BLOSUM62-based TCRdist between CDR3 peptides within each V-J. Welch's t-statistics and random forest reduced just over 500 V-J features to about 13, which were used in a naive Bayes classifier (R e1071). Sample size was not statistically predetermined, and investigators were not blinded to group allocation. The paper reports TCR Vbeta CDR3 sequencing of some 140 peripheral blood samples: 43 ophthalmopathy, about 75 hyperthyroidism and approximately 17 progressor patients.

This TCR was recovered from a middle-aged man with Graves disease. Donor details come from another sample of the same person, matched by shared clones. The chain couples TRBV2 to TRBJ2-2; 7 central nucleotides agree with TRBD1. The input for sequencing was peripheral blood mononuclear cells (PBMCs), taken at new diagnosis, from a patient treated with antithyroid drugs. The bases are TGTGCCAGCAGTGAAATTCGGACAGGTGTTAACACCGGGGAGCTGTTTTTT. This encodes CASSEIRTGVNTGELFF.